This TCR beta chain comes out of a study of identical twins. TCRdb re-called the 5' RACE reads with MiXCR, one entry per CDR3 protein. Of 500,000 or so distinct CDR3 sequences listed, 22% were seen once; the top ten hold under 0.95%. Losses at the gene ends were 8 bases for V and 4 bases for J; bases not matched to a gene: 8. The CDR3 is 14 residues long. CDR1 and CDR2 from the germline V gene are SEHNR and FQNEAQ (reference sequence). These data were also reused for a study on T cells expressing NK-cell markers.

Sequences were obtained from CD4+ T cells sorted from blood. The sequence was obtained from a woman in her late teens or twenties in good health. The rearrangement joins TRBV7-9 to TRBJ2-3; 8 bases are a match to TRBD1. CDR3 sequence (DNA): TGTGCCAGCTCTGAGACAGGGGCCTCAGATACGCAGTATTTT. Translation gives CASSETGASDTQYF.